This T cell receptor beta chain was captured in a study of CD8 T cells in Susac syndrome. Peripheral blood CD8+ and CD4+ T cells were profiled by TCR beta sequencing. Included as multiple sclerosis controls were treatment-naive patients who had stable or active relapsing-remitting disease. CD8+ and CD4+ T cells were negatively isolated; TEMRA cells were FACS-enriched. The RNA, about 0.45 to 1 ug, was put through reverse transcription using random hexamers. TCR beta CDR3 was amplified by immunoSEQ covering 54 Vbeta and 13 Jbeta. TCRdb called the immunoSEQ multiplex PCR reads again in MiXCR, with one record for every CDR3 protein. The table shows approximately 80,000 distinct CDR3 sequences, with around nine tenths occurring only once. This sequence originates from a human donor with multiple sclerosis. Sequencing input: CD8+ T cells from PBMCs.

The CDR3 DNA reads as TGTGCCAGCAGTGAGACAGGGGGCTTCACCGGGGAGCTGTTTTTT. Translating gives CASSETGGFTGELFF. V gene TRBV2 combines with J gene TRBJ2-2; TRBD1 matches at 10 bases. The CDR3 length is 15 residues. V was pared by 3 bases and J by 4 bases, with 2 bases of the junction left unmatched. The V gene's germline CDR1 is SNHLY and CDR2 FYNNEI. Based on the CDR3 plus reference TRBV2 and TRBJ2-2, the full variable domain is EPEVTQTPSHQVTQMGQEVILRCVPISNHLYFYWYRQILGQKVEFLVSFYNNEISEKSEIFDDQFSVERPDGSNFTLKIRSTKLEDSAMYFCASSETGGFTGELFFGEGSRLTVL.